The source of this T cell receptor beta chain is a study of cytomegalovirus exposure and HLA in healthy donors. Findings and limits, study-wide: Among the CMV-associated chains, three were confirmed in vitro as specific for CMV antigens.

The CDR3 contains 12 residues. Germline V gene lookup returns CDR1 SGHTA and CDR2 FQGTGA. Trimming shortened V by 5 bases and J by 8 bases, and 10 bases separated the two germline ends. Note on this clone: Its target is not known.

Researchers ran the PCR with 60 Vbeta and 13 Jbeta primers. Assay: immunoSEQ multiplex PCR; the TCRdb copy retains only in-frame clones and omits some. The data show some 120,000 clones, around 75% seen once. Sequencing was done on a sample of PBMCs. The V call is TRBV7-3, the J call TRBJ2-1; a weak D match, TRBD1 (6 bases). This receptor was obtained from a woman in her forties or fifties in good health and CMV-seronegative. The CDR3 nucleotides are TGTGCCAGCAGCGAGGACAGCCATGAGCAGTTCTTC. As protein: CASSEDSHEQFF.